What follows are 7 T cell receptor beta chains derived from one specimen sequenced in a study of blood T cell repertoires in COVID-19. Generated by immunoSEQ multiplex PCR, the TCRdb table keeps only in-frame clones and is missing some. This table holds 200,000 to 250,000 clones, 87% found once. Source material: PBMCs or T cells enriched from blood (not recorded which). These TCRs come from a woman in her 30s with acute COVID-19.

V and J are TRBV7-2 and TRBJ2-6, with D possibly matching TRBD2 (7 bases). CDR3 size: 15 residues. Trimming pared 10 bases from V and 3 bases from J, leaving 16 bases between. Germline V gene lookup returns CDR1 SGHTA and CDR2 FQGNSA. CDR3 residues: CATSAGALGANVLTF. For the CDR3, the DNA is TGTGCCACCTCCGCGGGGGCGCTTGGGGCCAACGTCCTGACTTTC.

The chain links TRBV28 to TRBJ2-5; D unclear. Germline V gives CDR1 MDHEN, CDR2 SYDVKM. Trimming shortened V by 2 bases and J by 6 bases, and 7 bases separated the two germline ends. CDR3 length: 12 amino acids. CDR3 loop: CASSLIKQTQYF. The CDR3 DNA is TGTGCCAGCAGTTTAATCAAGCAGACCCAGTACTTC.

CDR3 bases: TGTGCCAGCACCCGGGACAGTGCCAACAATGAGCAGTTCTTC. Amino acids: CASTRDSANNEQFF. The chain combines TRBV7-2 with TRBJ2-1; 7 bases agree with TRBD1. V gave up 7 bases and J gave up 5 bases; unmatched junction bases: 8. This CDR3 region has 14 residues. Germline loops: CDR1 SGHTA, CDR2 FQGNSA.

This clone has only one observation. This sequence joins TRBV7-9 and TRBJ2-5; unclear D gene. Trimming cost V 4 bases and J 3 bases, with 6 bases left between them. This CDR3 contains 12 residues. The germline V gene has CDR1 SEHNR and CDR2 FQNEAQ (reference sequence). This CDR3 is CASSSQKETQYF. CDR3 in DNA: TGTGCCAGCAGCTCACAGAAAGAGACCCAGTACTTC.

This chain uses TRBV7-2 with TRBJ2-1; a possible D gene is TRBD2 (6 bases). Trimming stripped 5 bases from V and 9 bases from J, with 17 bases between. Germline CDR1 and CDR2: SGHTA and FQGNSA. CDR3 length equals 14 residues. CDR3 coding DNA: TGTGCCAGCAGCGCACAGACTAGTTTTTTTGAGCAGTTCTTC. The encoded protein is CASSAQTSFFEQFF.

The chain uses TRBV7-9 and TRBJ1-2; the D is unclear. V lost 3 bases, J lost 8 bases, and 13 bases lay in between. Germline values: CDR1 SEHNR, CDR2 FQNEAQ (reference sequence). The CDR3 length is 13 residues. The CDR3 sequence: CASSLEGSDGYTF. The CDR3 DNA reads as TGTGCCAGCAGCTTGGAGGGATCTGACGGCTACACCTTC.

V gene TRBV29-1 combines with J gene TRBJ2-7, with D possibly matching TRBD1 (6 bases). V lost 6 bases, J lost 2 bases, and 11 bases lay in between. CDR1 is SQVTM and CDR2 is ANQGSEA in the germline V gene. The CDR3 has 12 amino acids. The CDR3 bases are TGCAGCGTCGGACAGATTGCCTACGAGCAGTACTTC. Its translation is CSVGQIAYEQYF.